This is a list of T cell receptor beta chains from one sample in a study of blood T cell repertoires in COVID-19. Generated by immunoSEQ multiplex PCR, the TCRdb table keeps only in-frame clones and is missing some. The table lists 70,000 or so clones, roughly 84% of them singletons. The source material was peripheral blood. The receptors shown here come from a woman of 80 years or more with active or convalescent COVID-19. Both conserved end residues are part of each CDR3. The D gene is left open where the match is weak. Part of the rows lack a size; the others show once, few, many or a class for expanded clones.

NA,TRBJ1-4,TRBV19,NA,TGTGCCACCAAAGCCAGGGCAGATTTTAATGAAAAACTGTTTTTT,CATKARADFNEKLFF
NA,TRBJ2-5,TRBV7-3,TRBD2,TGTGCCAGCAGCTTAACTAGCGGGGGATCGGCCCAGTACTTC,CASSLTSGGSAQYF
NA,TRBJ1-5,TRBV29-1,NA,TGCAGCGTTTCCACCCCGGGGGGTGCCACAAATCAGCCCCAGCATTTT,CSVSTPGGATNQPQHF
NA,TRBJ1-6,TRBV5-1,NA,TGCGCCAGCAGCTTGGTGCCTCGGTATTCACCCCTCCACTTT,CASSLVPRYSPLHF
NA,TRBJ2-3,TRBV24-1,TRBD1,TGTGCCACCAGTGCAACGGGACAGCCCAACACAGATACGCAGTATTTT,CATSATGQPNTDTQYF
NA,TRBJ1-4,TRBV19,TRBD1,TGTGCCAGTAGTTTCAGAACAGGGGATTCTTTTGAAAAACTGTTTTTT,CASSFRTGDSFEKLFF
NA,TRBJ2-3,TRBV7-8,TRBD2,TGTGCCAGCAGCCCCCTGACTAGCGCAGATACGCAGTATTTT,CASSPLTSADTQYF
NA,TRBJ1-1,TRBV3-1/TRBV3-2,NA,TGTGCCAGCAGCCGACAGTCGATCACTGAAGCTTTCTTT,CASSRQSITEAFF
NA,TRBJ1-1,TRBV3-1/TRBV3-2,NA,TGTGCCAGCAGCCAAGACCAAAAAGCGACTGAAGCTTTCTTT,CASSQDQKATEAFF
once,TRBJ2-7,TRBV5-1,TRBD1,TGCGCCAGCAAGGTGGGACAGGGTGGCGAGCAGTACTTC,CASKVGQGGEQYF
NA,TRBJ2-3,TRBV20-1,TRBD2,TGCAGTGCTAGTTTATCGGGGGGGCCGAGTCCAGATACGCAGTATTTT,CSASLSGGPSPDTQYF
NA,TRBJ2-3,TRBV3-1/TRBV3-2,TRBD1,TGTGCCAGCAGCCAAGAATTGGGACAGGGTGGTACGCAGTATTTT,CASSQELGQGGTQYF